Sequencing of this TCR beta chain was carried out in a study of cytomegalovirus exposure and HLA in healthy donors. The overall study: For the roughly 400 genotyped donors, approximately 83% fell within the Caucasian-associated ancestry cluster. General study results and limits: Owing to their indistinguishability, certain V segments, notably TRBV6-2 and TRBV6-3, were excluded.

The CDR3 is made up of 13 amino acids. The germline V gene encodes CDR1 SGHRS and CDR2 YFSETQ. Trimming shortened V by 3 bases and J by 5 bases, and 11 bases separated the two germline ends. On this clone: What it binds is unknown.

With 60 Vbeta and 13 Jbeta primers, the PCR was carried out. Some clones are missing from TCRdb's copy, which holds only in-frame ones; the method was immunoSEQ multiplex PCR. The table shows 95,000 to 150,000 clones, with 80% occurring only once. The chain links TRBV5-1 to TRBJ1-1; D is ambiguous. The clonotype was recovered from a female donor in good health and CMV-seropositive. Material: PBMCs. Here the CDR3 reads CASSYGRDTEAFF. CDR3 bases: TGCGCCAGCAGCTATGGGAGGGATACTGAAGCTTTCTTT. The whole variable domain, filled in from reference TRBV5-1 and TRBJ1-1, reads KAGVTQTPRYLIKTRGQQVTLSCSPISGHRSVSWYQQTPGQGLQFLFEYFSETQRNKGNFPGRFSGRQFSNSRSEMNVSTLELGDSALYLCASSYGRDTEAFFGQGTRLTVV.